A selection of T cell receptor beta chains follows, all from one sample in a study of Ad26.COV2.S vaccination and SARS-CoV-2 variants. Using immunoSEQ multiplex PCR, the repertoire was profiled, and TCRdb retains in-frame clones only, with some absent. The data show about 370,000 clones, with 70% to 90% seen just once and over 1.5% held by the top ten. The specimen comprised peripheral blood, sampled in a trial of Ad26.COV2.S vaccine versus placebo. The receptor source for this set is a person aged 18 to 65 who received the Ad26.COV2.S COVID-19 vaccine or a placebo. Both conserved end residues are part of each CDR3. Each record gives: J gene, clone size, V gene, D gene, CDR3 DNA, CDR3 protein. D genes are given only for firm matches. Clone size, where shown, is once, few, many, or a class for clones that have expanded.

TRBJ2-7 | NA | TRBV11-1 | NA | TGTGCCAGCAGCTCCCTTTACGAGCAGTACTTC | CASSSLYEQYF
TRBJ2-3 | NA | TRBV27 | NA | TGTGCCAGCAGTTTTCTAGAGAACACAGATACGCAGTATTTT | CASSFLENTDTQYF
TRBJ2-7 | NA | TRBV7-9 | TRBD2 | TGTGCCAGCAGCTTAGAGCGGGAGCGATCGGGTGAGCAGTACTTC | CASSLERERSGEQYF
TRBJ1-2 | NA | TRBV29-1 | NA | TGCAGCGTTGAAGATGGCCCGGGGGTAAGGGGCTACACCTTC | CSVEDGPGVRGYTF
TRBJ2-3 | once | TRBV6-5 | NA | TGTGCCAGCAGTTCACACCGGTCAACAGGGACAGATACGCAGTATTTT | CASSSHRSTGTDTQYF
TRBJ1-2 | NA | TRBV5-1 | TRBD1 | TGCGCCAGCGGATCGACAGGGCCTGGCTACACCTTC | CASGSTGPGYTF
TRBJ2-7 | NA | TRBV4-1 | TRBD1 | TGCGCCAGCAGCCCGGTCCTAACAGGGGGGTACGAGCAGTACTTC | CASSPVLTGGYEQYF
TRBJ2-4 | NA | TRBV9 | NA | TGTGCCAGCAGCGTAGGGGACAGCGGGAACATTCAGTACTTC | CASSVGDSGNIQYF
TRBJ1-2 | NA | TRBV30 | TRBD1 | TGTGCCTGGACCTTCCTCGGACAGGGGCAAGGCTACACCTTC | CAWTFLGQGQGYTF
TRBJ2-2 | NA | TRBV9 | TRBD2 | TGTGCCAGCAGCGTAGAACTGTTCGGCGGGAGAGGTTACACCGGGGAGCTGTTTTTT | CASSVELFGGRGYTGELFF
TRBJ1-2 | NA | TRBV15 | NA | TGTGCCACCAGCAGAGGATCGGGGGACGACCTGGATGCCTACACCTTC | CATSRGSGDDLDAYTF
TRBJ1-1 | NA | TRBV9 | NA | TGTGCCAGCAGCGTATTTCAGGGGTCTACTGAAGCTTTCTTT | CASSVFQGSTEAFF
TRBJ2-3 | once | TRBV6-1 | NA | TGTGCCAGCAGTGGTCAGGAGCTCCTCAAACGAGGTACGCAGTATTTT | CASSGQELLKRGTQYF
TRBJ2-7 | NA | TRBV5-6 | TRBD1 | TGTGCCAGCAGCTTAGGGACAGAGTACTACGAGCAGTACTTC | CASSLGTEYYEQYF
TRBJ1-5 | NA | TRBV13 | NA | TGTGCCAGCAGCTTAGGTCATGGGGGTACTCAGCCCCAGCATTTT | CASSLGHGGTQPQHF
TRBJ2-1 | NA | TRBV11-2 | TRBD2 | TGTGCCAGCAGCCCAGGACTAGCGGCCTACAATGAGCAGTTCTTC | CASSPGLAAYNEQFF
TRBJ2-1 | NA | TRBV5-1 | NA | TGCGCCAGCAGCTTGTTCGACAGGAACAATGAGCAGTTCTTC | CASSLFDRNNEQFF
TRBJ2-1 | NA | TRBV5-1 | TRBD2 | TGCGCCAGCTCGACCTTAGCGGGTGGCTCCTACAATGAGCAGTTCTTC | CASSTLAGGSYNEQFF
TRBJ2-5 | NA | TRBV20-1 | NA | TGCAGTGCTAGTATCGGTTCCGGGACCCAGTACTTC | CSASIGSGTQYF
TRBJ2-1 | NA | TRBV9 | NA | TGTGCCAGCAGCCAAGGTTGGGGGAACTACAATGAGCAGTTCTTC | CASSQGWGNYNEQFF
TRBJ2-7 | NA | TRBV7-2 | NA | TGTGCCAGCAGCGTCACCTACGAGCAGTACTTC | CASSVTYEQYF
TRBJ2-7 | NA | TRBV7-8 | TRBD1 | TGTGCCAGCAGGTCCACAGGGGGCTTAGAGCAGTACTTC | CASRSTGGLEQYF
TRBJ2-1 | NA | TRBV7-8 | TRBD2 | TGTGCCAGCAGCAGGACTAGCGGGAGGTACAATGAGCAGTTCTTC | CASSRTSGRYNEQFF
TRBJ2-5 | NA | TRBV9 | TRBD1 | TGTGCCAGCAGTACAGGGGGCCAAGAGACCCAGTACTTC | CASSTGGQETQYF
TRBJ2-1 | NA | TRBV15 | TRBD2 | TGTGCCACCAGCAGAGATAGCGGGAGGGCACATGAGCAGTTCTTC | CATSRDSGRAHEQFF
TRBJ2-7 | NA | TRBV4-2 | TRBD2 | TGTGCCAGCAGCAGCGGGAGCGGGACCTACGAGCAGTACTTC | CASSSGSGTYEQYF
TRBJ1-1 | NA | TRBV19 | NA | TGTGCCAGTAGTACGCGGACTCGGAGTATCACTGAAGCTTTCTTT | CASSTRTRSITEAFF
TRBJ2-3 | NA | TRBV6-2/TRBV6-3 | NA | TGTGCCAGCAGTTATGGGCTAACTCTACGCACAGATACGCAGTATTTT | CASSYGLTLRTDTQYF
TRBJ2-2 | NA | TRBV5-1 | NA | TGCGCCAGCAAACGGACCCCAGCGGGTGCGAACACCGGGGAGCTGTTTTTT | CASKRTPAGANTGELFF
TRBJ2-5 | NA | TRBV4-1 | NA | TGCGCCAGCAGCCAAGATTGGGATGAGACCCAGTACTTC | CASSQDWDETQYF
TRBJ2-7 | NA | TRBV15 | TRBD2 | TGTGCCACCAGCAGGACTAGCGGGAGAGATAACGAGCAGTACTTC | CATSRTSGRDNEQYF
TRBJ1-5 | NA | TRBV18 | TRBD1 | TGTGCCAGCTCACGGGACAGAGATCAGCCCCAGCATTTT | CASSRDRDQPQHF
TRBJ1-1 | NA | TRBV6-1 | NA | TGTGCCAGCAGTGAAGCGGGTCAACAGACTGAAGCTTTCTTT | CASSEAGQQTEAFF
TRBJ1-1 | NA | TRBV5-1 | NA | TGCGCCAGCAGCTTAGGAAAGGGGGGCACTGAAGCTTTCTTT | CASSLGKGGTEAFF
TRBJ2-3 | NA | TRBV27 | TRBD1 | TGTGCCAGCATGGGCCGAGGACAGGGGGCGAGAACAGATACGCAGTATTTT | CASMGRGQGARTDTQYF
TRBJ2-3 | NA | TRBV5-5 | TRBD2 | TGTGCCAGCAGCAAGACTAGCGGGAGGGATACGCAGTATTTT | CASSKTSGRDTQYF
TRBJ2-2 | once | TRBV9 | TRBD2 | TGTGCCAGCAGCGTAGCAAGTCGGGGTAGCGGGAGTGGGGAGCTGTTTTTT | CASSVASRGSGSGELFF
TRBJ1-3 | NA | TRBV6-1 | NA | TGTGCCAGCAGTGAAGGGGTGGCTACCTCTGGAAACACCATATATTTT | CASSEGVATSGNTIYF
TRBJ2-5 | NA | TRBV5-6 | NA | TGTGCCAGCAGCTTCAGGGTCGGGGAGACCCAGTACTTC | CASSFRVGETQYF
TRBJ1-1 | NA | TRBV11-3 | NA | TGTGCCAGCAGCTTAGATGATACAGGGCCCTTGAACACTGAAGCTTTCTTT | CASSLDDTGPLNTEAFF
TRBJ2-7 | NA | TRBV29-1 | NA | TGCAGCGTCCGGGACACTGGCTACGAGCAGTACTTC | CSVRDTGYEQYF
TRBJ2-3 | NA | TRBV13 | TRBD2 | TGTGCCAGCAGCTTAGGTTCGGGAGGGCGCACAGATACGCAGTATTTT | CASSLGSGGRTDTQYF